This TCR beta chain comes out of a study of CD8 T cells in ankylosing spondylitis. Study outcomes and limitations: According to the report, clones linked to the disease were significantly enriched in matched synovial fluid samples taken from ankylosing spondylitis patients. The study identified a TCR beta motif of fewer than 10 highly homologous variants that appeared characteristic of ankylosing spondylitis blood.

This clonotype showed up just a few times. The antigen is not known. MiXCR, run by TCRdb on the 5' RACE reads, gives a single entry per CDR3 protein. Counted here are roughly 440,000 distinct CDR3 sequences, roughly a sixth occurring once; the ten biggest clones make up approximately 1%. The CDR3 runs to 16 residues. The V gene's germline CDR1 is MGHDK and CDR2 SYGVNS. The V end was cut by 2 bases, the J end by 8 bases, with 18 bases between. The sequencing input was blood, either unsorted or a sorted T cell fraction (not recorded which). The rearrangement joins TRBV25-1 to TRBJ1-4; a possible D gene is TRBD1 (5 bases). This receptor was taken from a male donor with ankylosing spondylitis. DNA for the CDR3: TGTGCCAGCAGTGAACGGGGACCGTTAAGAGGGGAAAAACTGTTTTTT. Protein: CASSERGPLRGEKLFF.